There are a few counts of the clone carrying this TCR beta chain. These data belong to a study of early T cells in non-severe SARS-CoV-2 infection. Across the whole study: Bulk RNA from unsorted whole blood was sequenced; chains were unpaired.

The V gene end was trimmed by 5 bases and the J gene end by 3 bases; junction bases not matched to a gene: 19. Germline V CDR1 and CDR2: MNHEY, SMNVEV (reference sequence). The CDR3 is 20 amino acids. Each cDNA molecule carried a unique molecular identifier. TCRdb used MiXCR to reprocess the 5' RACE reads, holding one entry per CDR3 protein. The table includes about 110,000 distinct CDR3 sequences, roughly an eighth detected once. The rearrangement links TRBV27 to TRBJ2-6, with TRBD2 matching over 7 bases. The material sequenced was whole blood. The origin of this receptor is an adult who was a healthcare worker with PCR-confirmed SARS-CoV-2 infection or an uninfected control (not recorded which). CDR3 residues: CASSPPSWGGPYFGANVLTF. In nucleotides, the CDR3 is TGTGCCAGCAGTCCCCCAAGTTGGGGGGGACCTTATTTTGGGGCCAACGTCCTGACTTTC.